This T cell receptor (beta chain) was obtained from a study of cytomegalovirus exposure and HLA in healthy donors. This PCR relied on a set of 60 Vbeta primers and 13 Jbeta primers. Assay used: immunoSEQ multiplex PCR; TCRdb lists only in-frame clones, some missing. The sample holds 130,000 or so clones, approximately 80% seen once. This clone was picked up a small number of times. Its antigen is not known. Trimming took off 5 bases at V and 1 base at J, with 10 bases between the two ends. The CDR3 has 14 residues. The germline V gene has CDR1 SGHDT and CDR2 YYEEEE. The study's findings and limits: Later, TCR association rates were found to vary by HLA locus, highest for DRB1 and lowest for HLA-C. Immune exposure information comprised only CMV serostatus. The study found most TCR sequences rare, yet found some public TCRs in many donors. In vitro work confirmed that a few CMV-associated chains recognize CMV antigens.

This clonotype originated in a woman aged 18 to 35 in good health and CMV-seropositive. The source material was PBMCs. This rearrangement joins TRBV5-6 to TRBJ1-5; perhaps TRBD1 as D (6 bases). The CDR3, as DNA: TGTGCCAGCAGGGACAGTACCAGCAATCAGCCCCAGCATTTT. Protein product: CASRDSTSNQPQHF.